Listed below are T cell receptor beta chains from one sample, sequenced in a study of cytomegalovirus exposure and HLA in healthy donors. Clones were sequenced by immunoSEQ multiplex PCR, and TCRdb holds only the in-frame ones, with some missing. Its listing shows some 75,000 clones. The sequencing input was PBMCs. Every receptor here comes from a boy younger than 18 in good health and CMV-seronegative. Each CDR3 is given with its conserved first and last residue. The D gene is left open where the match is weak.

j_gene: TRBJ1-1
v_gene: TRBV30
d_gene: TRBD1
CDR3nt: TGTGCCTTGAATTACAGGGGGCGAACCTACACTGAAGCTTTCTTT
CDR3aa: CALNYRGRTYTEAFF

j_gene: TRBJ2-2
v_gene: TRBV27
d_gene: TRBD1
CDR3nt: TGTGCCAGCAGTCAGGGGGCTGGCGCCGGGGAGCTGTTTTTT
CDR3aa: CASSQGAGAGELFF

j_gene: TRBJ2-7
v_gene: TRBV5-6
d_gene: -
CDR3nt: TGTGCCAGCAGCTTGGGACAGGGAGGCGAGCAGTACTTC
CDR3aa: CASSLGQGGEQYF

j_gene: TRBJ1-1
v_gene: TRBV2
d_gene: -
CDR3nt: TGTGCCAGCAGTGTGAGGGTTCGGGCTTTCTTT
CDR3aa: CASSVRVRAFF

j_gene: TRBJ2-7
v_gene: TRBV4-2
d_gene: TRBD2
CDR3nt: TGTGCCAGCAGCCGCCGGGAGGGGGGGGGCGCCCACGAGCAGTACTTC
CDR3aa: CASSRREGGGAHEQYF

j_gene: TRBJ2-7
v_gene: TRBV18
d_gene: TRBD1
CDR3nt: TGTGCCAGCTCACAAGACAGGGGGAGCTACGAGCAGTACTTC
CDR3aa: CASSQDRGSYEQYF

j_gene: TRBJ1-6
v_gene: TRBV4-1
d_gene: -
CDR3nt: TGCGCCAGCAGCCAAGATCTACACAGCTCCTATAATTCACCCCTCCACTTT
CDR3aa: CASSQDLHSSYNSPLHF

j_gene: TRBJ1-1
v_gene: TRBV5-3
d_gene: -
CDR3nt: TGTGCCAGAAGCTTGGGGAGCACTGAAGCTTTCTTT
CDR3aa: CARSLGSTEAFF

j_gene: TRBJ2-1
v_gene: TRBV4-2
d_gene: TRBD2
CDR3nt: TGTGCCAGCAGCCAAGATGCACTAGCGGGGACCTACAATGAGCAGTTCTTC
CDR3aa: CASSQDALAGTYNEQFF

j_gene: TRBJ1-1
v_gene: TRBV19
d_gene: -
CDR3nt: TGTGCCAGTAGTGATGGGCTGAACACTGAAGCTTTCTTT
CDR3aa: CASSDGLNTEAFF

j_gene: TRBJ2-7
v_gene: TRBV11-2
d_gene: TRBD2
CDR3nt: TGTGCCAGCAGCACGGGGACTAGCGGGAGTAGCGAGCAGTACTTC
CDR3aa: CASSTGTSGSSEQYF

j_gene: TRBJ2-5
v_gene: TRBV7-7
d_gene: -
CDR3nt: TGTGCCAGCAGCTTAGGGACAGAAGAGACCCAGTACTTC
CDR3aa: CASSLGTEETQYF

j_gene: TRBJ2-3
v_gene: TRBV7-2
d_gene: -
CDR3nt: TGTGCCAGCAGCTTCCTGCCGGGAGCAACAGATACGCAGTATTTT
CDR3aa: CASSFLPGATDTQYF

j_gene: TRBJ1-4
v_gene: TRBV19
d_gene: -
CDR3nt: TGTGCCAGTAGTATATATTCCGCTACCGAGGCTAATGAAAAACTGTTTTTT
CDR3aa: CASSIYSATEANEKLFF

j_gene: TRBJ1-5
v_gene: TRBV6-5
d_gene: TRBD1
CDR3nt: TGTGCCACCCGAACAGGGGCATTTCAGCCCCAGCATTTT
CDR3aa: CATRTGAFQPQHF

j_gene: TRBJ1-2
v_gene: TRBV9
d_gene: -
CDR3nt: TGTGCCAGCAGCCTAGGCCCAGGGGCGAGCAATGGCTACACCTTC
CDR3aa: CASSLGPGASNGYTF

j_gene: TRBJ1-5
v_gene: TRBV18
d_gene: TRBD1
CDR3nt: TGTGCCAGCTCACTTGGGACAGGGAGTCAGCCCCAGCATTTT
CDR3aa: CASSLGTGSQPQHF

j_gene: TRBJ2-7
v_gene: TRBV5-1
d_gene: -
CDR3nt: TGCGCCAGCAGCTGGGGGGACAGTTGGTCCTACGAGCAGTACTTC
CDR3aa: CASSWGDSWSYEQYF

j_gene: TRBJ2-7
v_gene: TRBV7-2
d_gene: -
CDR3nt: TGTGCCAGCAGCTTAGATTTTAGCGGCTCCTACGAGCAGTACTTC
CDR3aa: CASSLDFSGSYEQYF

j_gene: TRBJ1-1
v_gene: TRBV5-5
d_gene: -
CDR3nt: TGTGCCAGCAGCTTGGTATTAGGTCGGAGGGGAGTCACTGAAGCTTTCTTT
CDR3aa: CASSLVLGRRGVTEAFF

j_gene: TRBJ1-4
v_gene: TRBV5-4
d_gene: -
CDR3nt: TGTGCCAGCAGCTTGTTACAGGGAGACGAAAAACTGTTTTTT
CDR3aa: CASSLLQGDEKLFF

j_gene: TRBJ1-2
v_gene: TRBV30
d_gene: -
CDR3nt: TGTGCCTGGAGTGTAACAGCCTATGGCTACACCTTC
CDR3aa: CAWSVTAYGYTF

j_gene: TRBJ1-5
v_gene: TRBV19
d_gene: -
CDR3nt: TGTGCCAGTAGTCCCAGGGGAGCACCGGGAATTAAGCCCCAGCATTTT
CDR3aa: CASSPRGAPGIKPQHF

j_gene: TRBJ1-2
v_gene: TRBV27
d_gene: -
CDR3nt: TGTGCCAGCAGTTCGGGCGGGGAGCCCTATGGCTACACCTTC
CDR3aa: CASSSGGEPYGYTF

j_gene: TRBJ2-3
v_gene: TRBV29-1
d_gene: TRBD2
CDR3nt: TGCAGCTTTGTAGCGGGGGGTATAGATACGCAGTATTTT
CDR3aa: CSFVAGGIDTQYF

j_gene: TRBJ2-7
v_gene: TRBV19
d_gene: TRBD1
CDR3nt: TGTGCCAGTATGTCTACAGGGGTGACCTACGAGCAGTACTTC
CDR3aa: CASMSTGVTYEQYF

j_gene: TRBJ2-1
v_gene: TRBV29-1
d_gene: TRBD2
CDR3nt: TGCAGCGTTGAGGACGGGAGGGCCTACAATGAGCAGTTCTTC
CDR3aa: CSVEDGRAYNEQFF

j_gene: TRBJ2-1
v_gene: TRBV27
d_gene: TRBD2
CDR3nt: TGTGCCAGCAGTTTATCAGGACTAGGGGACAATGAGCAGTTCTTC
CDR3aa: CASSLSGLGDNEQFF

j_gene: TRBJ2-3
v_gene: TRBV6-5
d_gene: -
CDR3nt: TGTGCCAGCAGCAGGGGTACTAGCACAGATACGCAGTATTTT
CDR3aa: CASSRGTSTDTQYF

j_gene: TRBJ1-5
v_gene: TRBV19
d_gene: TRBD1
CDR3nt: TGTGCCAGTAGTACGGGGGGACAGGGCTTCAATCAGCCCCAGCATTTT
CDR3aa: CASSTGGQGFNQPQHF

j_gene: TRBJ2-2
v_gene: TRBV18
d_gene: -
CDR3nt: TGTGCCAGCTCTCCACCACTAAACACCGGGGAGCTGTTTTTT
CDR3aa: CASSPPLNTGELFF

j_gene: TRBJ2-1
v_gene: TRBV9
d_gene: TRBD1
CDR3nt: TGTGCCAGCAGCGCCTTCGGACAGGGGTGGGACAATGAGCAGTTCTTC
CDR3aa: CASSAFGQGWDNEQFF

j_gene: TRBJ1-2
v_gene: TRBV9
d_gene: TRBD1
CDR3nt: TGTGCCAGCAGCGTAGGGGGGACGACAGGGGAAGCGGGTGGCTACACCTTC
CDR3aa: CASSVGGTTGEAGGYTF

j_gene: TRBJ1-1
v_gene: TRBV5-1
d_gene: -
CDR3nt: TGCGCCAGCAGCAGGGGGACGTTGGGCACTGAAGCTTTCTTT
CDR3aa: CASSRGTLGTEAFF

j_gene: TRBJ1-1
v_gene: TRBV19
d_gene: -
CDR3nt: TGTGCCAGTAGTCCCCTGATTGAGGGGGCTGAAGCTTTCTTT
CDR3aa: CASSPLIEGAEAFF

j_gene: TRBJ2-7
v_gene: TRBV2
d_gene: -
CDR3nt: TGTGCCAGCACCCCAATGTACACCTACGAGCAGTACTTC
CDR3aa: CASTPMYTYEQYF

j_gene: TRBJ1-5
v_gene: TRBV2
d_gene: -
CDR3nt: TGTGCCAGCGGGGGGGGCGGGCAGCCCCAGCATTTT
CDR3aa: CASGGGGQPQHF

j_gene: TRBJ2-5
v_gene: TRBV7-3
d_gene: TRBD2
CDR3nt: TGTGCCAGCAGCTTAACCCCTGGACTAGCGGGTGGGGAGACCCAGTACTTC
CDR3aa: CASSLTPGLAGGETQYF

j_gene: TRBJ1-1
v_gene: TRBV4-1
d_gene: TRBD1
CDR3nt: TGCGCCAGCAGCCGTGCAGGGGGCAGGGGGAAAATGGGCACTGAAGCTTTCTTT
CDR3aa: CASSRAGGRGKMGTEAFF

j_gene: TRBJ1-3
v_gene: TRBV9
d_gene: TRBD1
CDR3nt: TGTGCCAGCAGCGCAGGGACAGTCCACACCATATATTTT
CDR3aa: CASSAGTVHTIYF

j_gene: TRBJ1-6
v_gene: TRBV5-5
d_gene: -
CDR3nt: TGTGCCAGCAGCTTGGTACAGGCCTTCTATAATTCACCCCTCCACTTT
CDR3aa: CASSLVQAFYNSPLHF

j_gene: TRBJ2-1
v_gene: TRBV9
d_gene: TRBD1
CDR3nt: TGTGCCAGCAGCTCCCCCTCGGGGGACAGGGCACGAAATGAGCAGTTCTTC
CDR3aa: CASSSPSGDRARNEQFF

j_gene: TRBJ2-1
v_gene: TRBV5-1
d_gene: -
CDR3nt: TGCGCCAGCACCCGGGAGATTAACTACAATGAGCAGTTCTTC
CDR3aa: CASTREINYNEQFF

j_gene: TRBJ2-7
v_gene: TRBV5-8
d_gene: TRBD1
CDR3nt: TGTGCCAGCAGGGGACAGGGGAATTACGAGCAGTACTTC
CDR3aa: CASRGQGNYEQYF

j_gene: TRBJ2-7
v_gene: TRBV25-1
d_gene: -
CDR3nt: TGTGCCAGCAGTTTTCACAGGGCTGAAGGCGAGCAGTACTTC
CDR3aa: CASSFHRAEGEQYF

j_gene: TRBJ2-1
v_gene: TRBV19
d_gene: TRBD1
CDR3nt: TGTGCCAGTAGTCTCCGGGACAGTGTCTACAATGAGCAGTTCTTC
CDR3aa: CASSLRDSVYNEQFF

j_gene: TRBJ2-7
v_gene: TRBV2
d_gene: -
CDR3nt: TGTGCCAGCAGCCAAACTGCAGGGAATATCTACGAGCAGTACTTC
CDR3aa: CASSQTAGNIYEQYF

j_gene: TRBJ1-2
v_gene: TRBV25-1
d_gene: TRBD1
CDR3nt: TGTGCCAGCAGTGATTACCGGACAGGGGATCATTGGGGAGGCTACACCTTC
CDR3aa: CASSDYRTGDHWGGYTF

j_gene: TRBJ2-7
v_gene: TRBV27
d_gene: TRBD2
CDR3nt: TGTGCCAGCAGTTTTGGCCTAGCGGGAGGCGGCGAGCAGTACTTC
CDR3aa: CASSFGLAGGGEQYF

j_gene: TRBJ2-1
v_gene: TRBV6-1
d_gene: TRBD1
CDR3nt: TGTGCCAGCAGTGAGGGGACAGTCGATGAGCAGTTCTTC
CDR3aa: CASSEGTVDEQFF

j_gene: TRBJ2-5
v_gene: TRBV5-1
d_gene: -
CDR3nt: TGCGCCAGCAGCTTGGCCGATGACATAGGAGAGACCCAGTACTTC
CDR3aa: CASSLADDIGETQYF

j_gene: TRBJ2-1
v_gene: TRBV30
d_gene: TRBD1
CDR3nt: TGTGCCTGGGCGCCCGAGGGGGCCCCCTACAATGAGCAGTTCTTC
CDR3aa: CAWAPEGAPYNEQFF

j_gene: TRBJ1-2
v_gene: TRBV2
d_gene: TRBD1
CDR3nt: TGTGCCAGCAGGGAACGGACAGGTTACGGCTATGGCTACACCTTC
CDR3aa: CASRERTGYGYGYTF

j_gene: TRBJ1-1
v_gene: TRBV4-2
d_gene: TRBD1
CDR3nt: TGTGCCAGCAGCCAGGGACAGGGGAACACTGAAGCTTTCTTT
CDR3aa: CASSQGQGNTEAFF

j_gene: TRBJ1-1
v_gene: TRBV14
d_gene: -
CDR3nt: TGTGCCAGCAGCCCCCCGGGATCCCTGAACACTGAAGCTTTCTTT
CDR3aa: CASSPPGSLNTEAFF